This entry is about one T cell receptor (beta chain). Its antigen is not known. This entry comes from a study of CD8 T cells in ankylosing spondylitis. Study-level results: Some motif variants were previously reported in reactive arthritis synovial fluid and blood. Peripheral blood held disease-linked clones only at relatively low frequency, and these were CD8+. A TCR beta motif made of under 10 highly homologous variants seemed typical of ankylosing spondylitis blood.

Germline assignment: CDR1 MDHEN and CDR2 SYDVKM. The V and J ends lost 5 bases and 5 bases respectively, with 7 bases between them. The CDR3 length is 11 residues. TCR beta libraries were made by quantitative 5'-RACE with molecular barcodes. TCRdb re-analysed the 5' RACE reads in MiXCR, keeping a single row per CDR3 protein. The sample contains fewer than 250,000 distinct CDR3 sequences, around 32% of which appear only once. The chain uses TRBV28 and TRBJ2-7; D unclear. Input material: blood, either unsorted or a sorted T cell fraction (not recorded which). The sequence was collected from a male donor with ankylosing spondylitis or in good health (not recorded which). The CDR3 DNA is TGTGCCAGCAGTGACAACCACGAGCAGTACTTC. This codes for CASSDNHEQYF. Variable domain in full (rest from reference TRBV28 and TRBJ2-7): DVKVTQSSRYLVKRTGEKVFLECVQDMDHENMFWYRQDPGLGLRLIYFSYDVKMKEKGDIPEGYSVSREKKERFSLILESASTNQTSMYLCASSDNHEQYFGPGTRLTVT.